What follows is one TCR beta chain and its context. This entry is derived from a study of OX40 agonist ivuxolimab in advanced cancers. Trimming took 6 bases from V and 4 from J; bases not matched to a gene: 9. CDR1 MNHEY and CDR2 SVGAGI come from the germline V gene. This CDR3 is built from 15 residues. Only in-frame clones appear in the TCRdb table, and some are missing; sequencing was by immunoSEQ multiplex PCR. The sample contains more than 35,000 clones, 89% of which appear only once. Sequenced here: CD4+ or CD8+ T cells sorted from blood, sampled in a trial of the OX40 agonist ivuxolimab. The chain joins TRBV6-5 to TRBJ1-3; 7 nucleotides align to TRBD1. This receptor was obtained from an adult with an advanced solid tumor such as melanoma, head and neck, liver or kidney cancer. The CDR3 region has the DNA TGTGCCAGCAGGCAGGCGGGAGGGGGCGGAAACACCATATATTTT. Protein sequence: CASRQAGGGGNTIYF.